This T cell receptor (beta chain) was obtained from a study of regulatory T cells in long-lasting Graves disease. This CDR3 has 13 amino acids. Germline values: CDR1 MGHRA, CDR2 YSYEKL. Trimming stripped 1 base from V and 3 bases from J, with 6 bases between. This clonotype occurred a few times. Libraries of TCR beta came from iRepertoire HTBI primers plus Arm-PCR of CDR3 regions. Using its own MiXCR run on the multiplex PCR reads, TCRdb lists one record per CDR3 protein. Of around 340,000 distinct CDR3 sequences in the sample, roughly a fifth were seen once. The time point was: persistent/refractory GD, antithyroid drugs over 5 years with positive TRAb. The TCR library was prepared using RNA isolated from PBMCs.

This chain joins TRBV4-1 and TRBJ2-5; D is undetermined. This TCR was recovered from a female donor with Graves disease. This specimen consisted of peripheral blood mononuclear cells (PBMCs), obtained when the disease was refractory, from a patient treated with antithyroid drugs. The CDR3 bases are TGCGCCAGCAGCCAAGTCCACGAAGAGACCCAGTACTTC. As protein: CASSQVHEETQYF.